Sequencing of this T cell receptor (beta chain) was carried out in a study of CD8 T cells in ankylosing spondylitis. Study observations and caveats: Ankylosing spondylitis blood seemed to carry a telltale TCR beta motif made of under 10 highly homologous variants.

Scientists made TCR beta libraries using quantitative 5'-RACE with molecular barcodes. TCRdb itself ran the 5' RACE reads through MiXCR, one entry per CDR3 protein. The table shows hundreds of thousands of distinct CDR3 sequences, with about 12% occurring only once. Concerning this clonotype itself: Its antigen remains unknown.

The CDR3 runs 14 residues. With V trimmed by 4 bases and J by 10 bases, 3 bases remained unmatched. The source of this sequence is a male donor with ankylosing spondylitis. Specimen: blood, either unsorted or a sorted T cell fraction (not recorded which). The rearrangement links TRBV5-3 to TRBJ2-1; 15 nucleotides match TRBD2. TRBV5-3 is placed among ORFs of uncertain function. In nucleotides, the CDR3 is TGTGCCAGAAGCGGGACTAGCGGGGGGTGGGAGCAGTTCTTC. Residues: CARSGTSGGWEQFF.